This T cell receptor beta chain appears in the sequencing data of a study of blood T cells in healthy people across ages. Germline V gene lookup returns CDR1 ENHRY and CDR2 SYGVKD. V shed 8 bases and J shed 4 bases, with 16 bases lying between them. The CDR3 sequence is 14 residues long. This clonotype was seen a handful of times. Its antigen is as yet unknown. Primers used in a second PCR of roughly 6 to 11 cycles were a sample-barcoded 5' primer and a J-beta primer mix. MiXCR, applied by TCRdb to the 5' RACE reads, yields one record per CDR3 protein. The repertoire has around 1.7 million distinct CDR3 sequences, 28% of them found once; the top ten carry 7.7%. Overall study results and limits: Fewer expanded clones and more diversity marked long-lived versus aged donors. The unsorted PBMCs prevented any conclusive comparison of naive versus antigen-experienced cells.

This TCR was sampled from a woman aged 30 to 39 in good health. The sample taken for sequencing was blood. V and J are TRBV10-3 and TRBJ2-3, with D maybe TRBD2 (7 bases). The CDR3 bases are TGTGCCATCCGGGGGGCATTAGCTTCAGATACGCAGTATTTT. It codes for CAIRGALASDTQYF.